This entry features one TCR beta chain sequence. The antigen this receptor binds is unknown. Nothing much larger sits one base from this clone, and base qualities are not available. Peripheral blood CD8+ and CD4+ T cells from healthy donors, Susac syndrome patients and multiple sclerosis patients were profiled by high-throughput TCR beta sequencing. Healthy donors were included as age- and sex-matched controls. Bulk CD8+ and CD4+ T cells were purified magnetically by negative isolation, whereas CD8+ TEMRA cells were enriched by FACS. Blood was collected in EDTA tubes and processed within 24 hours, with PBMCs isolated through density gradient centrifugation. PBMCs intended for TCR sequencing were frozen in liquid nitrogen and were later thawed in a 37 degrees C water bath. A purity of at least 90% was achieved for sorted or isolated CD4+, CD8+ and CD8+ TEMRA cells. Trimming takes 6 bases from V and 5 bases from J, and the germline ends sit 16 bases apart. For CDR1 and CDR2, the germline V gene lists SQVTM and ANQGSEA. There are 13 amino acids in the CDR3, from cysteine to phenylalanine inclusive. The sequence is cut down to CDR3 DNA, 39 bases in frame from base 1.

The data belong to a study of CD8 T cells in Susac syndrome (dated by TCRdb to about 2019). Regarding the research as a whole: Whether CD8+ T cell activation and differentiation in Susac syndrome was antigen driven was tested using repertoire sequencing.

Overall results and qualifications from the work: The TCR sequencing and HLA analysis was acknowledged to have included a relatively small number of individuals.

RNA was extracted using the RNeasy kit, and about 0.45 to 1 ug of the RNA was reverse transcribed with random hexamers. The immunoSEQ multiplex PCR assay, which covers 54 Vbeta and 13 Jbeta segments, was used to amplify TCR beta CDR3 regions. PCR amplification bias was corrected using a synthetic template baseline for primer optimization and computational correction. The paper's processing steps were these. Reads were annotated to V, D and J genes per IMGT and analyzed with immunoSEQ Analyzer, keeping only productive sequences. Clonality was calculated as one minus the Shannon entropy normalized by log2 of the number of productive unique sequences. For each patient and control, public and private clones were evaluated among the 100 most prevalent clones. A clone was defined as Susac-specific if it was absent from the healthy and MS cohorts, from some 980 published viral clones and from other ImmuneACCESS disease sequences. Clones were called with MiXCR by TCRdb after fastp trimmed the public reads at Q25, and only in-frame beta chains were retained. Each entry is one CDR3 protein sequence, shown with its most common DNA and genes. V and J calls and clone size were set by TCRdb, not the authors. The sample has fewer than 200,000 distinct CDR3 sequences on record, roughly 92% of them singletons. 0.1% of the sample lies in the top ten.

The receptor's source is a human donor in good health. Sample: CD4+ T cells from PBMCs. The rearranged chain carries TRBV29-1 and TRBJ1-1, with TRBD1 tentatively as D gene (5 bases match). The nucleotides are TGCAGCGTGCAAAAGTTGGGGGTAACTGAAGCTTTCTTT. This yields the protein CSVQKLGVTEAFF.